This T cell receptor beta chain originates from a study of neurological immune-mediated disorders. This clonotype has at least ten counts. CDR3 size: 16 residues. CDR1 DFQATT and CDR2 SNEGSKA come from the germline V gene (reference sequence). Trimming took 3 bases from V and 4 from J, leaving 21 bases between them. One entry per CDR3 protein results from TCRdb running MiXCR on the 5' RACE reads. Of 80,000 to 95,000 distinct CDR3 sequences listed, under 4.5% were seen once; the top ten hold around 3.2%. This chain joins TRBV20-1 and TRBJ1-2; perhaps TRBD1 as D (5 bases). The sample taken for sequencing was PBMCs. This receptor was obtained from a woman aged 45-65 years with multiple sclerosis. The CDR3 sequence is CSASSLGAGTPYGYTF. The CDR3 nucleotides are TGCAGTGCTAGTAGTTTAGGGGCAGGGACTCCCTATGGCTACACCTTC.